Below are 14 T cell receptor beta chains sequenced from a single sample in a study of T-cell reconstitution after alpha-beta-depleted transplantation in children. Construction of the TCRbeta library involved unique molecular identifiers. TCRdb itself ran the PCR reads through MiXCR, one entry per CDR3 protein. The table lists roughly 3,400 distinct CDR3 sequences, 22% of them singletons, with approximately 24% in the top ten. The source was PBMCs, mostly from graft donor cells, collected 60 days after TCRalphabeta/CD19-depleted stem cell transplant. Every receptor here comes from a male patient aged 2 to 9 who had a stem cell transplant for acute lymphoblastic leukemia, so the T cells may come from the graft donor.

This clonotype showed up many times. This CDR3 is CASRKQGGGEKLFF. The CDR3 DNA sequence: TGTGCCAGCAGAAAACAGGGTGGAGGGGAAAAACTGTTTTTT. This sequence joins TRBV28 and TRBJ1-4; tentatively, D is TRBD1 (6 bases). This CDR3 has 14 amino acids. Trimming cost V 6 bases and J 8 bases, with 16 bases left between them. CDR1 is MDHEN and CDR2 is SYDVKM in the germline V gene.

This rearrangement joins TRBV10-2 to TRBJ2-1; 7 nucleotides align to TRBD2. With V trimmed by 6 bases and J by 3 bases, 2 bases remained unmatched. Germline loops: CDR1 WSHSY, CDR2 SAAADI. The length of the CDR3 is 13 residues. CDR3 DNA sequence: TGCGCCAGCAGCAGGGACTACTACAATGAGCAGTTCTTC. The encoded protein is CASSRDYYNEQFF.

This clonotype was recorded at least ten times. This chain connects TRBV24-1 to TRBJ1-1; D gene uncertain. V gave up 12 bases and J gave up 0 bases, with 19 bases separating them. CDR1 is KGHDR and CDR2 is SFDVKD in the germline V gene. The CDR3 is made up of 15 amino acids. The CDR3 loop is CAASDTDSMNTEAFF. The CDR3 nucleotides are TGTGCCGCCTCAGACACCGACTCCATGAACACTGAAGCTTTCTTT.

This clonotype was found many times. The V call is TRBV5-1, the J call TRBJ1-1, with D unresolved. Germline assignment: CDR1 SGHRS and CDR2 YFSETQ. The CDR3 consists of 15 residues. The V end was cut by 0 bases, the J end by 1 base, with 10 bases between. As DNA, the CDR3 is TGCGCCAGCAGCTTGGCCCCGGGCAGGAACACTGAAGCTTTCTTT. Protein: CASSLAPGRNTEAFF.

The chain couples TRBV20-1 to TRBJ2-1; the match to TRBD2 covers 10 bases. Germline lookup yields CDR1 DFQATT and CDR2 SNEGSKA (reference sequence). Trimming at V came to 5 bases and at J to 1 base, leaving 5 bases not matched to a gene. The CDR3 length is 15 residues. CDR3 nucleotide sequence: TGCAGTGCTCGGACTAGCGGTAATTCCTACAATGAGCAGTTCTTC. This encodes CSARTSGNSYNEQFF.

This clonotype has at least ten counts. The rearrangement uses TRBV12-2 and TRBJ2-1; TRBD2 is the table's D call and was not checked against the DNA. TRBV12-2 is noted as a pseudogene. There are 15 residues in the CDR3. The CDR3 nucleotides are TGTGCAAGTCGCTCTTCTAGCGGGAGTAGGAATGAGCAGTTCTTC. Protein sequence: CASRSSSGSRNEQFF.

This clonotype came up many times. The chain links TRBV6-2 or TRBV6-3 to TRBJ1-5; D gene ambiguous. The length of the CDR3 is 15 residues. Germline lookup yields CDR1 MNHEY and CDR2 SVGEGT. Trimming took off 6 bases at V and 0 bases at J, with 12 bases between the two ends. The CDR3 sequence: CASSPWAYSNQPQHF. The DNA of the CDR3 is TGTGCCAGCAGCCCCTGGGCGTATAGCAATCAGCCCCAGCATTTT.

This clonotype has at least ten counts. Germline and junction disagree at one end, which may indicate a read error. The chain uses TRBV11-2 and TRBJ2-3, with 10 bases lining up with TRBD2. This CDR3 is 14 amino acids long. The germline V gene encodes CDR1 SGHAT and CDR2 FQNNGV. The CDR3 sequence: CASSLAGGADTQYF. CDR3 sequence (DNA): TGTGCCAGCAGTTTAGCGGGAGGTGCAGATACGCAGTATTTT.

This clonotype was counted many times. V is TRBV7-9 and J is TRBJ2-1; D is undetermined. The CDR3 is 12 amino acids. V was shortened by 1 base and J by 10 bases, with 8 bases between the two germline ends. Per germline, CDR1 SEHNR and CDR2 FQNEAQ (reference sequence). CDR3 protein: CASSLGVREQFF. The CDR3 DNA follows: TGTGCCAGCAGCTTAGGGGTCCGGGAGCAGTTCTTC.

This clonotype has just a few counts. This chain links TRBV21-1 with TRBJ2-6; the table assigns TRBD2, which was not confirmed against the DNA. TRBV21-1 is a pseudogene segment. CDR3 length: 17 amino acids. The CDR3 nucleotides read TGTGCCAGCAGCAAAGCTCGCTGGGACTTCACAGCCAACGTCCTGACTTTC. This sequence encodes CASSKARWDFTANVLTF.

This sequence joins TRBV7-2 and TRBJ2-3; TRBD2 matches at 12 bases. The CDR3 consists of 16 residues. Losses at the gene ends were 5 bases for V and 2 bases for J; bases not matched to a gene: 5. Germline V gene data show CDR1 as SGHTA and CDR2 as FQGNSA. For the CDR3, the DNA is TGTGCCAGCAGCGGTCCTAGCGGGAGGGCCACAGATACGCAGTATTTT. Its translation: CASSGPSGRATDTQYF.

Sample share makes this clonotype medium-sized. This chain joins TRBV10-1 and TRBJ2-7, with 7 bases that match TRBD1. V gave up 6 bases and J gave up 3 bases; unmatched junction bases: 11. The CDR3 sequence is 15 residues long. The V gene's germline CDR1 is WNHNN and CDR2 SYGVQD (reference sequence). The DNA of the CDR3 is TGCGCCAGCAGGGAGATGGACAGGTCATACTACGAGCAGTACTTC. This translates into CASREMDRSYYEQYF.

This chain uses TRBV29-1 with TRBJ2-3, with 12 bases lining up with TRBD2. The germline CDR1 and CDR2 sequences are SQVTM and ANQGSEA. CDR3 size: 13 residues. Unmatched junction bases numbered 8, after V lost 8 bases and J lost 8 bases. DNA of the CDR3: TGCAGCATAAAGACTAGCGGGGGTGGTACGCAGTATTTT. As protein: CSIKTSGGGTQYF.

This clonotype appeared many times. V usage is TRBV7-2 and J usage is TRBJ1-5, with D uncertain. The V gene lost 3 bases and the J gene lost 8 bases, with 23 bases spanning the gap. Germline lookup yields CDR1 SGHTA and CDR2 FQGNSA. This CDR3 contains 17 residues. The CDR3 DNA sequence: TGTGCCAGCAGCTTGCTGTGGGAGGCTTGCCCCTGGGAGCCCCAGCATTTT. Encoded protein: CASSLLWEACPWEPQHF. The full variable domain, in which reference TRBV7-2 and TRBJ1-5 provide the parts outside the CDR3, is GAGVSQSPSNKVTEKGKDVELRCDPISGHTALYWYRQSLGQGLEFLIYFQGNSAPDKSGLPSDRFSAERTGGSVSTLTIQRTQQEDSAVYLCASSLLWEACPWEPQHFGDGTRLSIL.